This T cell receptor beta chain was documented in a study of T cells in Graves' hyperthyroidism and ophthalmopathy. Study results and limitations: With a median lead of roughly 6.8 months before onset, the model predicted ophthalmopathy.

RNA transcripts gave rise to amplified TCR beta CDR3 regions. The HTBI primer set drove a first-round RT-PCR of the TCR CDR3. TCRdb itself ran the multiplex PCR reads through MiXCR, one entry per CDR3 protein. The profile shows hundreds of thousands of distinct CDR3 sequences, around 22% of them singletons. A few counts support this clonotype. The antigen remains undetermined. Germline values: CDR1 LNHDA, CDR2 SQIVND (reference sequence). Deletions cut 6 bases from V and 2 bases from J, with 11 bases between. The CDR3 has 13 residues. The TCR comes from a woman aged 25 to 39 with Graves' ophthalmopathy. The chain couples TRBV19 to TRBJ2-7; D unclear. The sequencing sample was made of blood. CDR3 protein: CASSINSPYEQYF. DNA for the CDR3: TGTGCCAGTAGCATTAACAGTCCCTACGAGCAGTACTTC.